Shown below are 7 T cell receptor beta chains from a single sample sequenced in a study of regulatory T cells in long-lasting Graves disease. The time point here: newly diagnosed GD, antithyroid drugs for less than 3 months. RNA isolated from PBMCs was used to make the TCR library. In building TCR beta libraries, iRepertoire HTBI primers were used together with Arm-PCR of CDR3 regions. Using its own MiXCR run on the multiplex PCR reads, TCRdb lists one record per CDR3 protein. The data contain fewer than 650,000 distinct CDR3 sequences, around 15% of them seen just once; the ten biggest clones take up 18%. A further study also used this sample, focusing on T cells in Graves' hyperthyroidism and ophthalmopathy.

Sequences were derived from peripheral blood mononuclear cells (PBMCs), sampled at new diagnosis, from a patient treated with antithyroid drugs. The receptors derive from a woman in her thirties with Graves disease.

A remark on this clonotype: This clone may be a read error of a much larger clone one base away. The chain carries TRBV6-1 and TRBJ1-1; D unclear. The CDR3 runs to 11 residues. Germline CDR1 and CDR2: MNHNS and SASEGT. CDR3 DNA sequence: TGTGCCAGCAAGGTGAACACTGAAGCTTCCTTT. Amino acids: CASKVNTEASF.

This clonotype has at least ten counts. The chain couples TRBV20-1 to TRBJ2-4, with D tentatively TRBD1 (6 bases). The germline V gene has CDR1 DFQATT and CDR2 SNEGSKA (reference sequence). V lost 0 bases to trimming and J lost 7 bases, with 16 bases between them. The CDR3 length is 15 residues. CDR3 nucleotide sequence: TGCAGTGCTAGAGACTTCGACAGGTTGGGGAACATTCAGTACTTC. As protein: CSARDFDRLGNIQYF.

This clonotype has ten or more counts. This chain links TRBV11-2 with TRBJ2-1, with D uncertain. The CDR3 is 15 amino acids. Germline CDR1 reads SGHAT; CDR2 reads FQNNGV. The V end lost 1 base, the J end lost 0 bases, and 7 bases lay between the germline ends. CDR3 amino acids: CASSLGSSSYNEQFF. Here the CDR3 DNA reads TGTGCCAGCAGCTTAGGTTCCAGCTCCTACAATGAGCAGTTCTTC.

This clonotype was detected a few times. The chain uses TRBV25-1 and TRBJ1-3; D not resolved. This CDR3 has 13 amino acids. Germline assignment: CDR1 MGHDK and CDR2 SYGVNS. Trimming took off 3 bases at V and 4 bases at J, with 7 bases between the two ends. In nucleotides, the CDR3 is TGTGCCAGCAGTGAGGCAGCCGGAAACACCATATATTTT. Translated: CASSEAAGNTIYF.

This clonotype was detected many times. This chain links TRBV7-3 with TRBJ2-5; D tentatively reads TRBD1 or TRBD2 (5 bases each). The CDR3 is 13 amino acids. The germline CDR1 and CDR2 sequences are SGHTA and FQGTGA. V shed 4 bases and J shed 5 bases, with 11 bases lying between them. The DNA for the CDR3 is TGTGCCAGCAGCTCGGGACCTGGCGAGACCCAGTACTTC. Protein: CASSSGPGETQYF.

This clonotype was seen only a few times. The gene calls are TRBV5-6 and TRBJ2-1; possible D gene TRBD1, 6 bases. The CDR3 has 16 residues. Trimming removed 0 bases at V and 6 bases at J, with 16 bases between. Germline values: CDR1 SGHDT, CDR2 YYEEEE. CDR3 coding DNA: TGTGCCAGCAGCTTGGGGTACAGGGTTTCGGTCAATGAGCAGTTCTTC. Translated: CASSLGYRVSVNEQFF.

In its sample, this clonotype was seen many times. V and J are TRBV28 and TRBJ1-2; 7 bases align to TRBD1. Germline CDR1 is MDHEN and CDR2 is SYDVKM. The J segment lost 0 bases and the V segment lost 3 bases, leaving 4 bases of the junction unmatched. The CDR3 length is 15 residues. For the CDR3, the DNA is TGTGCCAGCAGTTTTGGGACAGATTCTAACTATGGCTACACCTTC. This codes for CASSFGTDSNYGYTF.